A single sample is the source of the 17 T cell receptor beta chains below, sequenced in a study of blood T cell repertoires in COVID-19. Sequenced by immunoSEQ multiplex PCR; TCRdb stores in-frame clones only, minus some. This sample has fewer than 200,000 clones, with around 89% found just once. Sequenced sample: peripheral blood. These receptors came from a man aged 55 to 69 with acute or convalescent COVID-19.

The chain links TRBV5-6 to TRBJ1-5; D call uncertain. In germline, CDR1 is SGHDT, CDR2 YYEEEE. V was clipped by 0 bases and J by 0 bases, with 7 bases between them. The CDR3 loop spans 15 amino acids. CDR3 nucleotides: TGTGCCAGCAGCTTGGGACTACCTAGCAATCAGCCCCAGCATTTT. It encodes CASSLGLPSNQPQHF.

The chain has TRBV4-2 and TRBJ1-2; D gene uncertain. Germline V lookup: CDR1 LGHNA, CDR2 YNFKEQ. The length of the CDR3 is 14 residues. The V and J ends lost 8 bases and 3 bases respectively, with 16 bases between them. As DNA, the CDR3 is TGTGCCAGCGCGGCGGCAAAGAGGGACTATGGCTACACCTTC. Encoded protein: CASAAAKRDYGYTF.

The V gene is TRBV21-1, the J gene TRBJ2-7; the table assigns TRBD2, which was not confirmed against the DNA. TRBV21-1 is assigned pseudogene status. CDR3 length equals 15 residues. CDR3 coding DNA: TGTGCCAGCAGCAAATATTACGAGGGCTGGTACGAGCAGTACTTC. Protein product: CASSKYYEGWYEQYF.

CDR3 bases: TGTGCCAGCAGCCCCGGGAATTCACCCCTCCACTTT. Translated, it gives CASSPGNSPLHF. The rearrangement links TRBV7-9 to TRBJ1-6; D gene uncertain. The germline V gene has CDR1 SEHNR and CDR2 FQNEAQ (reference sequence). Trimming removed 5 bases at V and 7 bases at J, with 6 bases between. The CDR3 totals 12 residues.

The chain joins TRBV7-2 to TRBJ2-1; tentatively, D is TRBD1 (6 bases). This CDR3 comprises 16 residues. Between the trimmed V and J ends, which lost 0 bases and 4 bases, there was a span of 13 bases. CDR1 and CDR2 from the germline V gene are SGHTA and FQGNSA. Here the CDR3 reads CASSLASSQGYNEQFF. The CDR3 DNA sequence: TGTGCCAGCAGCTTAGCTAGTAGTCAGGGGTACAATGAGCAGTTCTTC.

V usage is TRBV2 and J usage is TRBJ2-7; TRBD2 might be the D (6 bases). This CDR3 has 12 residues. CDR1 is SNHLY, CDR2 FYNNEI, per germline. V gave up 9 bases and J gave up 1 base, with 10 bases separating them. DNA of the CDR3: TGTGCCAGTAGCGGAGCATCCTACGAGCAGTACTTC. Its protein is CASSGASYEQYF.

The V gene is TRBV6-2 or TRBV6-3, the J gene TRBJ1-2, with 8 bases fitting TRBD1. After removal of 6 bases from V and 6 bases from J, the junction contained 18 bases not matched to a gene. The CDR3 extends over 17 amino acids. Germline V CDR1 and CDR2: MNHEY, SVGEGT. CDR3 sequence reads: CASSRFPTGDTADGYTF. CDR3 coding DNA: TGTGCCAGCAGCAGATTCCCGACAGGGGACACGGCGGATGGCTACACCTTC.

This CDR3 is CSVEPGVGAEAFF. CDR3 DNA: TGCAGCGTTGAGCCAGGGGTGGGCGCTGAAGCTTTCTTT. This chain joins TRBV29-1 and TRBJ1-1; possibly TRBD1 for D (6 bases). Trimming stripped 3 bases from V and 6 bases from J, with 14 bases between. Per the germline V gene, CDR1 is SQVTM and CDR2 is ANQGSEA. The CDR3 has 13 residues. Combining the CDR3 with reference TRBV29-1 and TRBJ1-1 gives the whole variable domain SAVISQKPSRDICQRGTSLTIQCQVDSQVTMMFWYRQQPGQSLTLIATANQGSEATYESGFVIDKFPISRPNLTFSTLTVSNMSPEDSSIYLCSVEPGVGAEAFFGQGTRLTVV.

The rearrangement uses TRBV23-1 and TRBJ1-2; 8 nucleotides agree with TRBD1. TRBV23-1 belongs to the ORF category, with a function that is uncertain. The CDR3 loop spans 19 amino acids. J was trimmed by 0 bases and V by 4 bases; bases with no gene match: 16. CDR3 protein: CASSPSPGDRRYPNYGYTF. CDR3 in DNA: TGCGCCAGCAGTCCGTCCCCAGGGGACAGGAGATACCCTAACTATGGCTACACCTTC.

J is TRBJ2-1 and V is TRBV7-6; 9 bases agree with TRBD1. Germline CDR1 SGHVS, CDR2 FNYEAQ. The junction had 8 bases not matched to a gene; V was cut back by 5 bases and J by 3 bases. The CDR3 is made up of 16 amino acids. The CDR3 DNA sequence: TGTGCCAGCAGCGTCTCCGGGACAGGGCACTACAATGAGCAGTTCTTC. As protein: CASSVSGTGHYNEQFF. The full variable domain, with the rest looked up from reference TRBV7-6 and TRBJ2-1, is GAGVSQSPRYKVTKRGQDVALRCDPISGHVSLYWYRQALGQGPEFLTYFNYEAQQDKSGLPNDRFSAERPEGSISTLTIQRTEQRDSAMYRCASSVSGTGHYNEQFFGPGTRLTVL.

This clone came up once. This chain uses TRBV15 with TRBJ1-1; no firm D call. V was cut by 8 bases and J by 1 base, with 11 bases left in between. This CDR3 has 13 amino acids. Germline-derived CDR1 and CDR2 are LNHNV and YYDKDF (reference sequence). DNA for the CDR3: TGTGCCACCCTACTCCCGCCGAACACTGAAGCTTTCTTT. This sequence encodes CATLLPPNTEAFF.

The V gene is TRBV2, the J gene TRBJ2-1; TRBD1 agrees at 8 bases. After removal of 2 bases from V and 4 bases from J, the junction contained 4 bases not matched to a gene. The CDR3 has 15 amino acids. Looked up from germline, CDR1 is SNHLY and CDR2 is FYNNEI. CDR3 DNA sequence: TGTGCCAGCAGTGAAAAAGGGACAGGTTACAATGAGCAGTTCTTC. Translation: CASSEKGTGYNEQFF. Full variable domain (missing parts from reference TRBV2 and TRBJ2-1): EPEVTQTPSHQVTQMGQEVILRCVPISNHLYFYWYRQILGQKVEFLVSFYNNEISEKSEIFDDQFSVERPDGSNFTLKIRSTKLEDSAMYFCASSEKGTGYNEQFFGPGTRLTVL.

The V and J genes are TRBV5-8 and TRBJ1-1, with 8 bases aligning to TRBD1. CDR1 is SGHTS, CDR2 YDEGEE, per germline. There are 13 residues in the CDR3. Unmatched junction bases numbered 9, after V lost 6 bases and J lost 8 bases. As DNA, the CDR3 is TGTGCCAGCAACGGACAGGGCCCTCGGGAAGCTTTCTTT. Amino acids: CASNGQGPREAFF.

The CDR3 nucleotides read TGTGCCAGTAGTAACGGACAGCAACTCTCCTACAATGAGCAGTTCTTC. It encodes CASSNGQQLSYNEQFF. J is TRBJ2-1 and V is TRBV19; D possibly corresponds to TRBD1 (6 bases). Germline V gene lookup returns CDR1 LNHDA and CDR2 SQIVND (reference sequence). The CDR3 runs 16 residues. With 4 bases removed from V and 0 bases from J, the gap between germline ends came to 13 bases.

V is TRBV3-1 (or the pseudogene TRBV3-2) and J is TRBJ1-6; D ambiguous. Trimming removed 0 bases from V and 7 bases from J, with 7 bases in between. This CDR3 contains 14 residues. Per the germline V gene, CDR1 is LGHDT and CDR2 is YNNKEL (reference sequence). This CDR3 reads CASSQEAANSPLHF. CDR3 in DNA: TGTGCCAGCAGCCAAGAGGCGGCGAATTCACCCCTCCACTTT.

The gene calls are TRBV5-1 and TRBJ1-2; no reliable D call. The germline V gene encodes CDR1 SGHRS and CDR2 YFSETQ. The CDR3 spans 15 residues. The V gene lost 1 base and the J gene lost 0 bases, with 10 bases spanning the gap. CDR3 sequence reads: CASSLQPGSNYGYTF. CDR3 DNA sequence: TGCGCCAGCAGCTTGCAGCCGGGATCTAACTATGGCTACACCTTC.

The V call is TRBV27, the J call TRBJ1-6, with 8 bases matching TRBD1. There are 15 residues in the CDR3. Germline CDR1 is MNHEY and CDR2 is SMNVEV (reference sequence). Unmatched junction bases numbered 3, after V lost 8 bases and J lost 0 bases. The CDR3 here is CASWTGSSYNSPLHF. CDR3 sequence (DNA): TGTGCCAGCTGGACAGGGAGCTCCTATAATTCACCCCTCCACTTT.